The 13 T cell receptor beta chains presented below share a single source sample, sequenced in a study of OX40 agonist ivuxolimab in advanced cancers. The protocol was immunoSEQ multiplex PCR, while the TCRdb copy is restricted to in-frame clones and leaves out a portion. In the table there are approximately 60,000 clones, approximately 94% of which are singletons. The input for sequencing was CD4+ or CD8+ T cells sorted from blood, taken in a trial of the OX40 agonist ivuxolimab. These receptor sequences come from an adult with an advanced solid tumor such as melanoma, head and neck, liver or kidney cancer.

V usage is TRBV27 and J usage is TRBJ1-5; D unclear. This CDR3 comprises 16 residues. V was clipped by 0 bases and J by 0 bases, with 9 bases between them. Germline V gene sequence: CDR1 MNHEY, CDR2 SMNVEV (reference sequence). In DNA form, the CDR3 reads TGTGCCAGCAGTTTATCCACCTATAATAGCAATCAGCCCCAGCATTTT. Translating gives CASSLSTYNSNQPQHF.

This sequence joins TRBV6-4 and TRBJ2-1; no clear D gene. V was clipped by 0 bases and J by 0 bases, with 6 bases between them. This CDR3 comprises 15 residues. Per the germline V gene, CDR1 is MRHNA and CDR2 is SNTAGT. CDR3 in amino acids: CASSDSRSSYNEQFF. For the CDR3, the DNA is TGTGCCAGCAGTGACTCTAGGAGCTCCTACAATGAGCAGTTCTTC.

The chain carries TRBV7-9 and TRBJ2-7; 14 positions match TRBD2. Looked up from germline, CDR1 is SEHNR and CDR2 is FQNEAQ (reference sequence). With V trimmed by 5 bases and J by 3 bases, 3 bases remained unmatched. This CDR3 has 15 amino acids. The CDR3 nucleotides are TGTGCCAGCAGCCGCGGACTAGCGGGAGGCTACGAGCAGTACTTC. Translating gives CASSRGLAGGYEQYF.

In DNA form, the CDR3 reads TGTGCCAGCAGCTCTCTGGCCGGCACAGATACGCAGTATTTT. It translates to CASSSLAGTDTQYF. The chain is built from TRBV7-3 and TRBJ2-3; D not resolved. Germline V gene lookup returns CDR1 SGHTA and CDR2 FQGTGA. The CDR3 covers 14 residues. V dropped 4 bases and J dropped 1 base, with 9 bases sitting between them.

This clone has a single count. The chain joins TRBV30 to TRBJ1-1; 8 bases align to TRBD1. The J segment lost 4 bases and the V segment lost 2 bases, leaving 3 bases of the junction unmatched. The CDR3 has 13 residues. The germline V gene encodes CDR1 GTSNPN and CDR2 SVGIG (reference sequence). The CDR3 reads CAWSSTGGTEAFF. CDR3 sequence (DNA): TGTGCCTGGAGTTCCACAGGGGGCACTGAAGCTTTCTTT.

The V gene is TRBV5-1, the J gene TRBJ1-6, with 10 bases aligning to TRBD1. There are 15 residues in the CDR3. V lost 1 base, J lost 8 bases, and 3 bases stayed unmatched. CDR1 and CDR2 from the germline V gene are SGHRS and YFSETQ. The CDR3 loop reads CASSLLGTGDSPLHF. The CDR3 DNA follows: TGCGCCAGCAGCTTGTTGGGGACAGGGGATTCACCCCTCCACTTT.

J is TRBJ2-7 and V is TRBV19; D is possibly TRBD2 (6 bases). This CDR3 is 12 amino acids long. V dropped 8 bases and J dropped 4 bases, with 12 bases sitting between them. CDR1 and CDR2 from the germline V gene are LNHDA and SQIVND (reference sequence). CDR3 in DNA: TGTGCCAGTGGCCTGGGGGGTTACGAGCAGTACTTC. It codes for CASGLGGYEQYF.

This chain connects TRBV7-9 to TRBJ1-4, with 9 positions matching TRBD1. With 6 bases clipped from V and 8 bases from J, the junction kept 4 bases outside the gene matches. The CDR3 has 13 residues. Looked up from germline, CDR1 is SEHNR and CDR2 is FQNEAQ (reference sequence). The DNA for the CDR3 is TGTGCCAGCAGGACAGGGGGAGACGAAAAACTGTTTTTT. Encoded protein: CASRTGGDEKLFF.

V and J are TRBV4-1 and TRBJ2-7, with 7 bases aligning to TRBD1. In germline, CDR1 is MGHRA, CDR2 YSYEKL. There are 15 residues in the CDR3. Germline trimming cut 1 base from V and 2 bases from J; bases unmatched to any gene: 5. The CDR3 DNA sequence: TGCGCCAGCAGCCAAGCCGGGACAGCCCCCTACGAGCAGTACTTC. This encodes CASSQAGTAPYEQYF.

The V gene is TRBV7-9, the J gene TRBJ1-5; no firm D call. This CDR3 is 15 amino acids long. The germline CDR1 and CDR2 sequences are SEHNR and FQNEAQ (reference sequence). The germline V and J ends were trimmed by 4 bases and 0 bases, with 10 bases remaining between them. CDR3 loop: CASSSDTTSNQPQHF. The CDR3 DNA follows: TGTGCCAGCAGCTCCGACACAACTAGCAATCAGCCCCAGCATTTT.

V usage is TRBV2 and J usage is TRBJ2-7, with D perhaps being TRBD1 or TRBD2 (5 bases each). V gave up 6 bases and J gave up 2 bases, with 14 bases separating them. The CDR3 is 14 residues long. Per the germline V gene, CDR1 is SNHLY and CDR2 is FYNNEI. The CDR3 nucleotides read TGTGCCAGCAGGACATCGGGACCCCCCTACGAGCAGTACTTC. Amino acids: CASRTSGPPYEQYF.

The chain recombines TRBV11-3 with TRBJ2-1, with TRBD2 identical over 12 bases. After removal of 5 bases from V and 10 bases from J, the junction contained 3 bases not matched to a gene. The V gene's germline CDR1 is SGHNT and CDR2 YENEEA. There are 13 residues in the CDR3. CDR3 region: CASSQGTSGEQFF. The CDR3 nucleotides are TGTGCCAGCAGCCAAGGGACTAGCGGGGAGCAGTTCTTC.

The V gene is TRBV5-5, the J gene TRBJ2-1, with D tentatively TRBD2 (6 bases). The germline V gene encodes CDR1 SGHKS and CDR2 YYEKEE (reference sequence). The length of the CDR3 is 13 residues. Deletions cut 3 bases from V and 8 bases from J, with 12 bases between. The CDR3 sequence is CASSSRSGHEQFF. The CDR3 bases are TGTGCCAGCAGCTCTAGAAGCGGGCATGAGCAGTTCTTC.